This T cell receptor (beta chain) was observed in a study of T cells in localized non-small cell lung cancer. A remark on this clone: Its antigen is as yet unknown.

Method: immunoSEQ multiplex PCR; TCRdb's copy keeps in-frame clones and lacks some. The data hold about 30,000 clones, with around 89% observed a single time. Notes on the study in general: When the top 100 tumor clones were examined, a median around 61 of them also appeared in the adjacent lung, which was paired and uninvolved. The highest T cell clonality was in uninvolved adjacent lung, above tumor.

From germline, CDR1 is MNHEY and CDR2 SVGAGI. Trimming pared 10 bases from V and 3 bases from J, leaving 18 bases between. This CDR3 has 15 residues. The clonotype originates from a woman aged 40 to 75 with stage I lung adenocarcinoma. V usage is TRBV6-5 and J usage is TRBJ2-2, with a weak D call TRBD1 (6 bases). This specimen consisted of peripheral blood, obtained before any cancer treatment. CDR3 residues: CATALRDTYTGELFF. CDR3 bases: TGTGCCACAGCACTTCGGGACACCTACACCGGGGAGCTGTTTTTT.